These 4 T cell receptor beta chains were all obtained from the same sample, sequenced in a study of T-cell reconstitution after alpha-beta-depleted transplantation in children. Unique molecular identifiers were built into the TCRbeta library. MiXCR was run by TCRdb on the PCR reads, yielding one entry per CDR3 protein. The data show about 440,000 distinct CDR3 sequences, over 40% seen once. This specimen consisted of PBMCs, obtained before TCRalphabeta/CD19-depleted stem cell transplant. The receptors stem from a girl aged 2 to 9 with aplastic anemia, due to receive a stem cell transplant.

The chain carries TRBV27 and TRBJ2-7, with 8 bases lining up with TRBD1. Germline trimming cut 8 bases from V and 5 bases from J; bases unmatched to any gene: 14. The CDR3 is 15 residues long. Germline V gives CDR1 MNHEY, CDR2 SMNVEV (reference sequence). As DNA, the CDR3 is TGTGCCAGCGCAAAAGACAGGGGACCACCCCACGAGCAGTACTTC. Amino acid sequence: CASAKDRGPPHEQYF.

This clonotype has a handful of counts. The chain couples TRBV11-2 to TRBJ1-2; maybe TRBD1 (5 bases). From germline, CDR1 is SGHAT and CDR2 FQNNGV. Between the trimmed V and J ends, which lost 4 bases and 8 bases, there was a span of 14 bases. The CDR3 consists of 13 residues. The CDR3 region is CASSSSTRGGYTF. The CDR3 DNA reads TGTGCCAGCAGCTCCAGCACACGGGGGGGCTACACCTTC.

This chain joins TRBV20-1 and TRBJ2-7; D could derive from TRBD1 or TRBD2 (5 bases each). Trimming removed 0 bases at V and 4 bases at J, with 13 bases between. The CDR3 is made up of 14 amino acids. CDR1 is DFQATT and CDR2 is SNEGSKA in the germline V gene (reference sequence). The CDR3 here is CSARDLGTQYEQYF. DNA of the CDR3: TGCAGTGCTAGAGATCTCGGGACCCAATACGAGCAGTACTTC.

This clonotype was seen a few times. The rearrangement uses TRBV6-5 and TRBJ1-2; D unclear. Trimming removed 2 bases at V and 4 bases at J, with 8 bases between. The CDR3 spans 13 residues. Germline CDR1 MNHEY, CDR2 SVGAGI. The CDR3 reads CASSYVGFYGYTF. The CDR3 coding sequence is TGTGCCAGCAGTTACGTGGGGTTCTATGGCTACACCTTC.